This T cell receptor (beta chain) was documented in a study of blood T cell repertoires in COVID-19 (dated by TCRdb to between 2020 and 2021). Turning to the overall study: Samples from collaborators originated in the United States, Italy and Spain and spanned both the acute and convalescent phases of COVID-19. The material from the prospective study consisted of cDNA or gDNA derived from T cells, B-cell-depleted T cells, or PBMCs. The sample metadata nearly always contained a de-identified subject ID, COVID-19 status, age in years and sex. Samples came from the ongoing ImmuneRACE study (first 160 participants) plus 1,254 subjects from 6 global collaborators. The dataset comprised deeply sampled blood TCRbeta repertoires from subjects exposed to, actively infected with, or recovered from COVID-19. The repertoires were made available in a free public database intended to serve as a resource for research on the immune response to SARS-CoV-2. HLA class I and class II types, where available, came from metadata supplied by the sample provider rather than from assay-based typing. Broad study findings and their caveats: How much clinical and demographic metadata was included differed by source and by participant, and the metadata was provided uncurated.

TCRbeta CDR3 regions were amplified from genomic DNA using the immunoSEQ Assay, a bias-controlled multiplex PCR. The original methods were these. The number of nucleated cells in each sample was estimated by amplification of reference gene primers within the assay. Sequence reads were collapsed and filtered to measure the absolute abundance of every unique TCRbeta CDR3 rearrangement. For each sample, productive Simpson clonality was calculated as the square root of Simpson's diversity index across productive rearrangements. TCRdb obtained this table from immuneACCESS and retained in-frame rearrangements with V and J assigned. These tables miss some clones; where compared with another copy, unresolved V genes account for less than half of the shortfall, and the remainder is unexplained. V, J and clone size are those of that table, while D and trimming were read from the DNA. The sample includes 250,000 or so clones, with 88% observed a single time. The biggest ten clones account for around 2.9% of the sample.

Looking up the germline V gene (reference sequence) yields CDR1 LGHDT and CDR2 YNNKEL. V loses 0 bases, J loses 3 bases, and the germline ends lie 9 bases apart. The CDR3 runs 15 amino acids, cysteine and phenylalanine included. Only the CDR3 DNA stays, 45 bases, in frame from base 1. With respect to this clone: The target of this receptor is not known. No base-level quality is on record; no much larger clone is a single base apart. The same CDR3 can be traced to other DNA sequences in this sample.

The collaborating institutions used their own protocols to collect whole blood in K2EDTA tubes. Collaborator samples were shipped for TCRbeta analysis as frozen whole blood, isolated PBMCs, or DNA extracted from either sample type. Material for sequencing was peripheral blood. The TCR originated in a woman aged 60 to 75 with acute or convalescent COVID-19. This chain is built from TRBV3-1 (or the pseudogene TRBV3-2) and TRBJ1-5, with no confidently assigned D gene. The CDR3 loop reads CASSQERGNNQPQHF. The DNA is TGTGCCAGCAGCCAAGAGCGGGGAAACAATCAGCCCCAGCATTTT.